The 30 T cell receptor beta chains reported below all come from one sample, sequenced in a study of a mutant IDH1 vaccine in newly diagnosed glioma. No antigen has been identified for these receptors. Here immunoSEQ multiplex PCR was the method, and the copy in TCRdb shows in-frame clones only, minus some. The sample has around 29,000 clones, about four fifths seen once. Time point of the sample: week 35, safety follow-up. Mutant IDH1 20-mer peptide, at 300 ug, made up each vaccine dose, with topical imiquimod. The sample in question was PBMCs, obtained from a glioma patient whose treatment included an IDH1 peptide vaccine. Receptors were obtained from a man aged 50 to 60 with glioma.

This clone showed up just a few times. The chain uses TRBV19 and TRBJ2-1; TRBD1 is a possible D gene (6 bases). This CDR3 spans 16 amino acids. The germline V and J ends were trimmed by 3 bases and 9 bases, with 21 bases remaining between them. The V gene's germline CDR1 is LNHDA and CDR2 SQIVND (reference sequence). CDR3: CASSMTGTQVLGEQFF. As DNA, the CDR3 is TGTGCCAGTAGTATGACCGGGACACAAGTGCTTGGTGAGCAGTTCTTC. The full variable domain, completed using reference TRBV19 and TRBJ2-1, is DGGITQSPKYLFRKEGQNVTLSCEQNLNHDAMYWYRQDPGQGLRLIYYSQIVNDFQKGDIAEGYSVSREKKESFPLTVTSAQKNPTAFYLCASSMTGTQVLGEQFFGPGTRLTVL.

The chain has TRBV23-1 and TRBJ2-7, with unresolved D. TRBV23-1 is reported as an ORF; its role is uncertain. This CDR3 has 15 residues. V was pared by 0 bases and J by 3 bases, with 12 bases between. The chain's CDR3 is CASSQSPLTIYEQYF. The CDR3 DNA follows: TGCGCCAGCAGTCAATCCCCCCTCACGATCTACGAGCAGTACTTC.

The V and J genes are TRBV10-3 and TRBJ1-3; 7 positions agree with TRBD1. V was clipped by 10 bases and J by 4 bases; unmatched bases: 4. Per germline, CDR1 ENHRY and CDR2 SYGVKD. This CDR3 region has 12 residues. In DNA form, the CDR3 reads TGTGCCACCGGGACAGTCGGAAACACCATATATTTT. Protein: CATGTVGNTIYF.

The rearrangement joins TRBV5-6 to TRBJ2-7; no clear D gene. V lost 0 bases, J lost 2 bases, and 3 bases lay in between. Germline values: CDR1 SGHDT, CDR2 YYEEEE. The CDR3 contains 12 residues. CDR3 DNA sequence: TGTGCCAGCAGCTTGGGTGCCTACGAGCAGTACTTC. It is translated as CASSLGAYEQYF. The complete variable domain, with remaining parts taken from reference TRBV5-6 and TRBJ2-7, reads DAGVTQSPTHLIKTRGQQVTLRCSPKSGHDTVSWYQQALGQGPQFIFQYYEEEERQRGNFPDRFSGHQFPNYSSELNVNALLLGDSALYLCASSLGAYEQYFGPGTRLTVT.

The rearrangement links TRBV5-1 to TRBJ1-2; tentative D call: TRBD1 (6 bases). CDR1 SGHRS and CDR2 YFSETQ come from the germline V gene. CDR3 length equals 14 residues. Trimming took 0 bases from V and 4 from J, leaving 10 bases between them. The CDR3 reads CASSLEDSGYGYTF. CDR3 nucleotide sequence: TGCGCCAGCAGCTTGGAGGACAGCGGCTATGGCTACACCTTC.

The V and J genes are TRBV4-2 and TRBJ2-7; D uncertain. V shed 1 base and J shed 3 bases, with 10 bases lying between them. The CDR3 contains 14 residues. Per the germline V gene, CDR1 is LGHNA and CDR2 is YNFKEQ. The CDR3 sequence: CASSQVDGDYEQYF. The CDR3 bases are TGTGCCAGCAGCCAAGTTGACGGCGACTACGAGCAGTACTTC.

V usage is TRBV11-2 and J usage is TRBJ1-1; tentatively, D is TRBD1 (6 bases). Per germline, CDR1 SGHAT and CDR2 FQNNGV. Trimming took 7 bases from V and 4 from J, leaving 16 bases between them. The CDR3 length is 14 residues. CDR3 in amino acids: CASNIQGSGTEAFF. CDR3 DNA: TGTGCCAGCAACATACAGGGCTCCGGCACTGAAGCTTTCTTT.

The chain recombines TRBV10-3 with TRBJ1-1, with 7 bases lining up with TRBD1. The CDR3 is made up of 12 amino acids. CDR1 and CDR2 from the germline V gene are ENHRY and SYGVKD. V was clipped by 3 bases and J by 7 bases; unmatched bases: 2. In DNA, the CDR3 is TGTGCCATCAGTGACGGGACAGATGAAGCTTTCTTT. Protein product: CAISDGTDEAFF.

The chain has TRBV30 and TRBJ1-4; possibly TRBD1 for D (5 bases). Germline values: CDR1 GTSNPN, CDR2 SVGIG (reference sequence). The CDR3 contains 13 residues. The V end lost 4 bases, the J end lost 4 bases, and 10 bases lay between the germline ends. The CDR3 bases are TGTGCCTGGACTAGGGGCCGTAATGAAAAACTGTTTTTT. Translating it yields CAWTRGRNEKLFF. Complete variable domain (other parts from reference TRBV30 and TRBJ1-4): SQTIHQWPATLVQPVGSPLSLECTVEGTSNPNLYWYRQAAGRGLQLLFYSVGIGQISSEVPQNLSASRPQDRQFILSSKKLLLSDSGFYLCAWTRGRNEKLFFGSGTQLSVL.

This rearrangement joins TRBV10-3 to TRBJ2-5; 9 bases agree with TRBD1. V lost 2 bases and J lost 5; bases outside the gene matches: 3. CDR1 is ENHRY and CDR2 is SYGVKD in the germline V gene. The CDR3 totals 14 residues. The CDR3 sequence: CAISETGQGETQYF. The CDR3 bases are TGTGCCATCAGTGAGACGGGACAGGGTGAGACCCAGTACTTC.

The CDR3 region is CASSPVGSSDYEQYF. CDR3 bases: TGTGCCAGCAGCCCAGTGGGTTCTAGCGACTACGAGCAGTACTTC. The chain has TRBV7-9 and TRBJ2-7; D is possibly TRBD2 (6 bases). The V end was cut by 5 bases, the J end by 3 bases, with 17 bases between. Per the germline V gene, CDR1 is SEHNR and CDR2 is FQNEAQ (reference sequence). The length of the CDR3 is 15 residues.

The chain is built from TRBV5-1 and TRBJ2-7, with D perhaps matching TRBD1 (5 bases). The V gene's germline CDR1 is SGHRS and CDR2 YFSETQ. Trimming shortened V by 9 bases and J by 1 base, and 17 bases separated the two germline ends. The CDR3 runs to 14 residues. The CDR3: CAKTDLTASYEQYF. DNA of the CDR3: TGCGCCAAAACGGACCTGACAGCATCCTACGAGCAGTACTTC.

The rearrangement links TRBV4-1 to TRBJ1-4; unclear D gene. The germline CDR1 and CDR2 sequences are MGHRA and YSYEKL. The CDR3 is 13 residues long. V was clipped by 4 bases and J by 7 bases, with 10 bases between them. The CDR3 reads CASSRLAFEKLFF. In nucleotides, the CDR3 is TGCGCCAGCAGCCGCTTAGCATTTGAAAAACTGTTTTTT.

The CDR3 protein is CASSATGYTDTQYF. The CDR3 DNA is TGTGCCAGCAGCGCGACGGGATACACAGATACGCAGTATTTT. The rearrangement joins TRBV9 to TRBJ2-3; D is perhaps TRBD2 (5 bases). Germline CDR1 reads SGDLS; CDR2 reads YYNGEE. The ends were cut back, 3 bases at V and 2 bases at J, with 10 bases in the middle. This CDR3 contains 14 residues.

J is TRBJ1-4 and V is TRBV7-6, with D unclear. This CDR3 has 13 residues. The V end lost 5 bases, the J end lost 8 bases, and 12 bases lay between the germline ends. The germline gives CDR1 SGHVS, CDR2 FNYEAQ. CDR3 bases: TGTGCCAGCAGCCACCTGATTGACGAAAAACTGTTTTTT. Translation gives CASSHLIDEKLFF.

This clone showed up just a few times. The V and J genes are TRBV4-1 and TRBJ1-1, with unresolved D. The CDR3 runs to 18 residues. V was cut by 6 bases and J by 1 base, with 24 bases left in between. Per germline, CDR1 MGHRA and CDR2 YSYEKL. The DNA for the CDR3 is TGCGCCAGCAGACAAAACGCGGTTAACCCCTTTGCGAACACTGAAGCTTTCTTT. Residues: CASRQNAVNPFANTEAFF.

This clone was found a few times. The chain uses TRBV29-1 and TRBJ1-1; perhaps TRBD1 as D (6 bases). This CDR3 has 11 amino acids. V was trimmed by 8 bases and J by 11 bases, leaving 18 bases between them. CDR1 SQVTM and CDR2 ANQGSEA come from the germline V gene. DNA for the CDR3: TGCAGCAACAGACAGGTTAGCTCGGCTTTCTTT. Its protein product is CSNRQVSSAFF.

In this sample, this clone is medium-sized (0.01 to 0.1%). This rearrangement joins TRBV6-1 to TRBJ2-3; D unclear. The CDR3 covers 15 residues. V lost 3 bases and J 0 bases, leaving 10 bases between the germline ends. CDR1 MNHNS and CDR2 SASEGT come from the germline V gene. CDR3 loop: CASSDLGASTDTQYF. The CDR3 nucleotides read TGTGCCAGCAGTGATCTCGGAGCCAGCACAGATACGCAGTATTTT.

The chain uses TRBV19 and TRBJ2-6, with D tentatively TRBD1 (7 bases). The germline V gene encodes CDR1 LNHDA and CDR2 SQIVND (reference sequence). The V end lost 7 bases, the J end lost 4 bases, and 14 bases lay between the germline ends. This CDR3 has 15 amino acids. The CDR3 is CASMEGAGGANVLTF. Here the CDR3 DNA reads TGTGCCAGTATGGAGGGGGCAGGGGGGGCCAACGTCCTGACTTTC. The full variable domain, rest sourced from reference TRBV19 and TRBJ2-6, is DGGITQSPKYLFRKEGQNVTLSCEQNLNHDAMYWYRQDPGQGLRLIYYSQIVNDFQKGDIAEGYSVSREKKESFPLTVTSAQKNPTAFYLCASMEGAGGANVLTFGAGSRLTVL.

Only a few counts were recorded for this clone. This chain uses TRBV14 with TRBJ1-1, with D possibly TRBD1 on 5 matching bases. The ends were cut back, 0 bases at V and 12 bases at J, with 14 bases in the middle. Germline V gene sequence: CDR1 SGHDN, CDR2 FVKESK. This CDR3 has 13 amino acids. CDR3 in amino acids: CASSQDRGRGSFF. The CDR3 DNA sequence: TGTGCCAGCAGCCAAGATCGAGGGAGGGGCTCTTTCTTT.

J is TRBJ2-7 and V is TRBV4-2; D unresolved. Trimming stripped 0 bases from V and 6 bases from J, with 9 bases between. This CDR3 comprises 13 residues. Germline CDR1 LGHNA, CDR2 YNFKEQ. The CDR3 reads CASSQEALTEQYF. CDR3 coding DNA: TGTGCCAGCAGCCAAGAAGCACTCACCGAGCAGTACTTC.

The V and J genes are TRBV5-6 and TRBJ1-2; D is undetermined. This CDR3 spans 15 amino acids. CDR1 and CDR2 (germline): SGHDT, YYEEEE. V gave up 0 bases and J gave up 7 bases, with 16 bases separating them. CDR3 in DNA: TGTGCCAGCAGCTTGGGGGCGGCTAAAAGTCCTGGCTACACCTTC. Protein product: CASSLGAAKSPGYTF.

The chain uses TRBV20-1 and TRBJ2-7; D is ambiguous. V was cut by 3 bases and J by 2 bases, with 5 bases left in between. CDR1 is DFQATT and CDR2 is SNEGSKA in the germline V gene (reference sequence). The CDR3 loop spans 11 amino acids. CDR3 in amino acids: CSASNPYEQYF. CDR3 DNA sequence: TGCAGTGCTAGTAATCCCTACGAGCAGTACTTC.

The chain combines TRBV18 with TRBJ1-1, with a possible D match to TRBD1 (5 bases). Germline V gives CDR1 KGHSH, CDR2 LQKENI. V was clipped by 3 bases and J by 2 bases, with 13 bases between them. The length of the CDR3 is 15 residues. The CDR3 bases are TGTGCCAGCTCACCGCGACAGAACCGAAACACTGAAGCTTTCTTT. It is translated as CASSPRQNRNTEAFF. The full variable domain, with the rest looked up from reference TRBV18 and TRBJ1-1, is NAGVMQNPRHLVRRRGQEARLRCSPMKGHSHVYWYRQLPEEGLKFMVYLQKENIIDESGMPKERFSAEFPKEGPSILRIQQVVRGDSAAYFCASSPRQNRNTEAFFGQGTRLTVV.

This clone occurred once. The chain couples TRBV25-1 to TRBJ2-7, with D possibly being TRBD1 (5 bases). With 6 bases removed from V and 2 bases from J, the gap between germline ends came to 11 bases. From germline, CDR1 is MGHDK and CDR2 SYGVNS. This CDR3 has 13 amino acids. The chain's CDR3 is CASSRTGAYEQYF. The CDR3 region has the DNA TGTGCCAGCAGCCGAACAGGAGCCTACGAGCAGTACTTC.

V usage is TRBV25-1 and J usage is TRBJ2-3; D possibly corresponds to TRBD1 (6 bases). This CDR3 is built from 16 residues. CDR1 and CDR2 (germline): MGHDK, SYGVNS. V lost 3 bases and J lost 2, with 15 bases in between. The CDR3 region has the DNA TGTGCCAGCAGTGACCCCGGACAGAGTTACACAGATACGCAGTATTTT. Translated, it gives CASSDPGQSYTDTQYF.

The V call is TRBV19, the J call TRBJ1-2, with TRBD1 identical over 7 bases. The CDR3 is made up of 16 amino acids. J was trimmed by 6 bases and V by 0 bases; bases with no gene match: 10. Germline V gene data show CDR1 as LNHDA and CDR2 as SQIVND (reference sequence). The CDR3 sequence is CASSIDRGDRADGYTF. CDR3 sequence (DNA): TGTGCCAGTAGTATAGATCGGGGAGACAGGGCGGATGGCTACACCTTC.

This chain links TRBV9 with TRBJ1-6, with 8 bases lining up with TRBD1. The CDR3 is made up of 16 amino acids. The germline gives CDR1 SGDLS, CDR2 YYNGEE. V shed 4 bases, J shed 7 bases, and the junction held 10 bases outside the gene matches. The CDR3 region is CASSISGQALNSPLHF. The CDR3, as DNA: TGTGCCAGCAGCATTTCGGGACAGGCCCTAAATTCACCCCTCCACTTT.

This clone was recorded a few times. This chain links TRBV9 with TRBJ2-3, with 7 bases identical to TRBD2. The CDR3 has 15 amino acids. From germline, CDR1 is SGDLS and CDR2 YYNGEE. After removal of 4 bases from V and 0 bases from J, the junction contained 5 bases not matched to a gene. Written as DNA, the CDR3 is TGTGCCAGCAGCAGCGGGACTTCTAGCACAGATACGCAGTATTTT. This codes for CASSSGTSSTDTQYF.

The CDR3 loop is CASSYAEETQYF. CDR3 bases: TGTGCCAGCAGTTATGCAGAAGAGACCCAGTACTTC. The chain links TRBV6-6 to TRBJ2-5; the D is unclear. The CDR3 loop spans 12 amino acids. In germline, CDR1 is MNHNY, CDR2 SVGAGI (reference sequence). The V end was cut by 3 bases, the J end by 3 bases, with 5 bases between.